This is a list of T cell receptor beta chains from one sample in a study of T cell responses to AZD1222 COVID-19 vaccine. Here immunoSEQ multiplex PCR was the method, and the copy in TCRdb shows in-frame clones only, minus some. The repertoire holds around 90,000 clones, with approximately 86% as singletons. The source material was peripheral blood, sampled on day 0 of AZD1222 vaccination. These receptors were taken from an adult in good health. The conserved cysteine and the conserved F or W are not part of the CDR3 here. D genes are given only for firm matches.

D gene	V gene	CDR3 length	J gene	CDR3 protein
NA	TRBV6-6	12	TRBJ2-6	ASSTVVGANVLT
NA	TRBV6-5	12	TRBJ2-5	ASRQVDIGETQY
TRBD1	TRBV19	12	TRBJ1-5	ASSKQGSGQPQH
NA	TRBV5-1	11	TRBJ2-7	ASSSGLTYEQY
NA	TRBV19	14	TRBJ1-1	ASSRDWGRSNTEAF
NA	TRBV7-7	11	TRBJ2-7	ASSLEAGYEQY
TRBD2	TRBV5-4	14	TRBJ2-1	ASSLGASGRDNEQF
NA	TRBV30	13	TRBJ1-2	AWSSGQTSNYGYT
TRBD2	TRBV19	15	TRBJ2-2	ASSPPWTSDNTGELF
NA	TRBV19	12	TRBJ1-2	ASRARDGNYGYT